This T cell receptor (beta chain) was captured by sequencing in a study of blood T cell repertoires in COVID-19. In the study overall: Samples of COVID-19 (acute and convalescent) were obtained from the United States, Italy and Spain. PBMCs, B-cell-depleted T cells, or T cells were the source of the cDNA or gDNA that made up the material.

Germline CDR1 reads MGHRA; CDR2 reads YSYEKL. There are 14 residues in the CDR3. Trimming took 3 bases from V and 7 from J, leaving 16 bases between them. Per the original data handling: It was from reference gene primer amplification that nucleated cell counts were estimated. Profiling relied on immunoSEQ multiplex PCR, and the TCRdb table lists in-frame clones only, not all of them. The V and J calls and clone size come from that table; D and trimming were worked out from the DNA. The data show 55,000 to 90,000 clones, 80% to 95% seen once. This sequence was found in a human donor with active COVID-19. The donor label of this sample is uncertain. The V gene is TRBV4-1, the J gene TRBJ2-7, with TRBD1 as a possible D gene (6 bases). Sequencing input: peripheral blood. The DNA of the CDR3 is TGCGCCAGCAGCCAGGGCCGGCAGGGGTGGGAGCAGTACTTC. The encoded protein is CASSQGRQGWEQYF.